The text below deals with one T cell receptor (beta chain). Primed by a sample-barcoded 5' primer and a J-beta primer mix, a second PCR proceeded for 7 to 11 cycles. Every sample produced at least 2.5 million CDR3-containing paired-end reads. TCRdb passed the 5' RACE reads through MiXCR, listing each CDR3 protein once. This table has about 640,000 distinct CDR3 sequences, around three fifths appearing once. The data were taken from a study of blood T cells in healthy people across ages. The CDR3 is 14 amino acids. Looked up from germline, CDR1 is MNHNY and CDR2 is SVGAGI (reference sequence). After removal of 2 bases from V and 7 bases from J, the junction contained 3 bases not matched to a gene.

This clonotype was sampled from a man in his sixties in good health. The genes are TRBV6-6 and TRBJ2-1; the match to TRBD1 covers 9 bases. Sequenced input: blood. The CDR3 region has the DNA TGTGCCAGCAGTTACGGGACAGGGTGGAATGAGCAGTTCTTC. Its protein is CASSYGTGWNEQFF.